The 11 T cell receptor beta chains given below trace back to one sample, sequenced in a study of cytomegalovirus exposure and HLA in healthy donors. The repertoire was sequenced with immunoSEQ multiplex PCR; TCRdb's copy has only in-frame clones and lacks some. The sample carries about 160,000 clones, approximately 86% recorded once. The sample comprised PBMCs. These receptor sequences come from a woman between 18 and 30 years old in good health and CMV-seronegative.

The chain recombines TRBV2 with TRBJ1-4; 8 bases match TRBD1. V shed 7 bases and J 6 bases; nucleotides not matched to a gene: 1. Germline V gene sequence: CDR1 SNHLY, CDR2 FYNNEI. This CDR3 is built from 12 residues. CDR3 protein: CASKQGDEKLFF. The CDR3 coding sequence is TGTGCCAGCAAACAGGGGGATGAAAAACTGTTTTTT.

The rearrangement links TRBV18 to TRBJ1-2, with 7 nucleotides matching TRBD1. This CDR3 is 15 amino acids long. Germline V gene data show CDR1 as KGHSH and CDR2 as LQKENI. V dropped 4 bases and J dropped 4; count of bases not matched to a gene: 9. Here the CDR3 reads CASSLSAGQSYGYTF. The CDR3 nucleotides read TGTGCCAGCTCACTATCGGCGGGACAGTCCTATGGCTACACCTTC.

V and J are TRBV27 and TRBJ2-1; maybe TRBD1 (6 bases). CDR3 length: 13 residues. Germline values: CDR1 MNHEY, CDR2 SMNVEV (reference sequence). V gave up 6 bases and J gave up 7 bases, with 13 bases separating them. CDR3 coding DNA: TGTGCCAGCAGCCTCCACAGGGAGAATGAGCAGTTCTTC. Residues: CASSLHRENEQFF.

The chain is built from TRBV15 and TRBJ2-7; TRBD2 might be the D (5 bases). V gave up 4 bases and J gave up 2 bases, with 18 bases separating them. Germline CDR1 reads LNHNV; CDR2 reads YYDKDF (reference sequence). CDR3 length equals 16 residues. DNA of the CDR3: TGTGCCACCAGCAAAAAACCGGGGTCGGGGACCTACGAGCAGTACTTC. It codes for CATSKKPGSGTYEQYF.

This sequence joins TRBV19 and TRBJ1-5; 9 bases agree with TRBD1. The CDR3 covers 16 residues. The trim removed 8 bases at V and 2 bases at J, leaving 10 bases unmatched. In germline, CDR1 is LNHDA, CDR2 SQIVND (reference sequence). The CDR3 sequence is CASQQGAPTRNQPQHF. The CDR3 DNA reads TGTGCCAGTCAACAGGGGGCTCCAACCCGCAATCAGCCCCAGCATTTT.

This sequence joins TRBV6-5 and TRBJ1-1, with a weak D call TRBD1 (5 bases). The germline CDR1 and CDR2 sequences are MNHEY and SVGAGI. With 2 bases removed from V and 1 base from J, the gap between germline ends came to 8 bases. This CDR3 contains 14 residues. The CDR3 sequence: CASSYRRGNTEAFF. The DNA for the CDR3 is TGTGCCAGCAGTTACCGGAGGGGGAACACTGAAGCTTTCTTT.

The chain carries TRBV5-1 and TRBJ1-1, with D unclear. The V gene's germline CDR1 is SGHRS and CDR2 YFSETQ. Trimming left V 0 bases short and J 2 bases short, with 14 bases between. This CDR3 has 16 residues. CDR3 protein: CASSLAEEGGNTEAFF. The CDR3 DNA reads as TGCGCCAGCAGCTTGGCTGAGGAGGGTGGAAACACTGAAGCTTTCTTT.

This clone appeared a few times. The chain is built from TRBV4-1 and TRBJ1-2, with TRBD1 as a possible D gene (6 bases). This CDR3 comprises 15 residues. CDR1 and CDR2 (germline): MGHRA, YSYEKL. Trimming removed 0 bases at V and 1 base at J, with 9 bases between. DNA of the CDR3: TGCGCCAGCAGCCAAGATAGGACAGTTAACTATGGCTACACCTTC. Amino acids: CASSQDRTVNYGYTF.

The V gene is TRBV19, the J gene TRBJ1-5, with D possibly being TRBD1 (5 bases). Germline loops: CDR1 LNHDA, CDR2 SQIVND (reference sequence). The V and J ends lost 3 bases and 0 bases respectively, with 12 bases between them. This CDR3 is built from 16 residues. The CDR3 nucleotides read TGTGCCAGTAGTATGGCGGGGGTAATTAGCAATCAGCCCCAGCATTTT. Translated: CASSMAGVISNQPQHF.

CDR3 DNA: TGTGCCATCGGGGACAGCATATACGAGCAGTACTTC. Translating gives CAIGDSIYEQYF. This chain uses TRBV10-3 with TRBJ2-7, with 7 nucleotides matching TRBD1. V was pared by 8 bases and J by 4 bases, with 5 bases of the junction left unmatched. There are 12 residues in the CDR3. Germline V gives CDR1 ENHRY, CDR2 SYGVKD.

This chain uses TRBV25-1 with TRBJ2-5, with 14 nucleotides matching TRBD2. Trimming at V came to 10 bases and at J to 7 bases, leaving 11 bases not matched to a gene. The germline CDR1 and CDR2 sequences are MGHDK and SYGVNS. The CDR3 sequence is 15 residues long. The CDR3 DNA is TGTGCCACGACGCCGACTAGCGGGGGGGCCGGGACCCAGTACTTC. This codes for CATTPTSGGAGTQYF.